The rows below give T cell receptor beta chains drawn from one sample of a study of vaccination and CD4 T cells after COVID-19. TCRdb processed the PCR reads anew with MiXCR; each CDR3 protein has one entry. The sample records approximately 11,000 distinct CDR3 sequences, more than 55% being singletons. For these receptors, no antigen is known. The sample was CD4+ T cells from blood, cultured in vitro. The receptor source for this set is a human donor who had recovered from COVID-19. CDR3s include the opening cysteine and the closing phenylalanine or tryptophan. Fields, in order: V gene, J gene, clone size, D gene, CDR3 protein, CDR3 DNA. The D gene is left open where the match is weak. Size is stated for part of the rows, as once, few or many counts, or as a class when the clone is expanded.

TRBV6-5,TRBJ1-2,-,-,CASSYSFTGGNGYTF,TGTGCCAGCAGTTACTCGTTTACGGGGGGCAATGGCTACACCTTC
TRBV7-9,TRBJ2-1,-,-,CASSADSPRQFF,TGTGCCAGCAGCGCGGACAGTCCGAGGCAGTTCTTC
TRBV20-1,TRBJ2-1,-,-,CSARDSRVDRYNEQFF,TGCAGTGCTAGAGATAGCAGGGTAGATCGATACAATGAGCAGTTCTTC
TRBV6-1,TRBJ2-7,-,-,CASGPPGPYEQYF,TGTGCCAGCGGTCCACCAGGGCCCTACGAGCAGTACTTC
TRBV7-2,TRBJ1-3,-,-,CASSLSAGTGNTIYF,TGTGCCAGCAGCTTATCGGCAGGGACTGGAAACACCATATATTTT
TRBV2,TRBJ2-7,-,TRBD1,CASRDRGREQYF,TGTGCCAGCAGGGACAGGGGGCGCGAGCAGTACTTC
TRBV4-1,TRBJ2-3,-,TRBD2,CASSPTSGRKYF,TGCGCCAGCAGCCCCACTAGCGGGAGAAAGTATTTT
TRBV20-1,TRBJ2-5,-,TRBD2,CSAPLAGIQETQYF,TGCAGTGCTCCCCTAGCGGGGATCCAAGAGACCCAGTACTTC
TRBV5-1,TRBJ2-1,-,-,CASSLSSIRVLVSSYNEQFF,TGCGCCAGCAGCTTGTCCTCGATAAGGGTACTAGTTTCCTCCTACAATGAGCAGTTCTTC
TRBV9,TRBJ2-5,-,-,CASSVAGGVQETQYF,TGTGCCAGCAGCGTAGCTGGAGGAGTTCAAGAGACCCAGTACTTC
TRBV25-1,TRBJ2-2,-,-,CASSEQGYTGELFF,TGTGCCAGCAGTGAACAGGGATACACCGGGGAGCTGTTTTTT
TRBV27,TRBJ2-5,few,TRBD2,CASSSGASGGVLETQYF,TGTGCCAGCAGTTCGGGGGCAAGCGGGGGGGTCTTAGAGACCCAGTACTTC
TRBV18,TRBJ2-7,-,TRBD2,CASSPRRGEQYF,TGTGCCAGCTCACCGCGGCGGGGGGAGCAGTACTTC
TRBV5-5,TRBJ2-7,medium-sized,-,CASSLIGAYEQYF,TGTGCCAGCAGCTTGATTGGGGCCTACGAGCAGTACTTC
TRBV6-2/TRBV6-3,TRBJ1-2,few,TRBD1,CASSLQGALDYTF,TGTGCCAGCAGCCTACAGGGGGCGTTGGACTACACCTTC
TRBV5-4,TRBJ2-1,-,TRBD2,CASRTGTSGSNEQFF,TGTGCCAGCAGGACCGGGACTAGCGGGAGTAATGAGCAGTTCTTC
TRBV7-2,TRBJ1-6,-,TRBD1,CASSLNRDRDSPLHF,TGTGCCAGCAGCTTAAACCGGGACAGGGATTCACCCCTCCACTTT
TRBV20-1,TRBJ2-7,few,-,CSAREGFAYEQYF,TGCAGTGCTAGAGAGGGCTTTGCCTACGAGCAGTACTTC
TRBV11-2,TRBJ1-2,few,-,CASSLSVGNYGYTF,TGTGCCAGCAGCCTCTCGGTAGGGAACTATGGCTACACCTTC
TRBV20-1,TRBJ1-5,-,-,CSARPYRVGRRNSNQPQHF,TGCAGTGCTAGACCATACAGGGTTGGGCGGCGGAATAGCAATCAGCCCCAGCATTTT
TRBV11-2,TRBJ2-7,once,-,CASSPRLDMVYEQYF,TGTGCCAGCAGCCCTCGCCTAGATATGGTCTACGAGCAGTACTTC
TRBV10-2,TRBJ2-7,-,TRBD2,CASSVVSGRAMAEQYF,TGCGCCAGCAGTGTGGTCAGCGGGAGGGCCATGGCCGAGCAGTACTTC
TRBV6-1,TRBJ2-7,few,TRBD1,CAIKGTVKMYEQYF,TGTGCCATTAAGGGGACAGTAAAGATGTACGAGCAGTACTTC
TRBV20-1,TRBJ2-2,-,TRBD2,CSALPGLAGTGELFF,TGCAGTGCCTTACCGGGACTAGCGGGTACCGGGGAGCTGTTTTTT
TRBV20-1,TRBJ1-1,-,TRBD1,CSAPGQGAEAFF,TGCAGTGCCCCGGGACAGGGGGCTGAAGCTTTCTTT
TRBV25-1,TRBJ2-5,-,-,CASSEPRQRETQYF,TGTGCCAGCAGTGAACCTAGACAGCGAGAGACCCAGTACTTC
TRBV6-5,TRBJ1-6,large,-,CASSYGYNSPLHF,TGTGCCAGCAGTTACGGGTATAATTCACCCCTCCACTTT
TRBV11-2,TRBJ2-5,-,-,CASSYTGQETQYF,TGTGCCAGCAGTTATACCGGGCAAGAGACCCAGTACTTC
TRBV4-3,TRBJ2-2,-,-,CASSQEAGGIGSNTGELFF,TGCGCCAGCAGCCAAGAGGCTGGGGGTATAGGATCGAACACCGGGGAGCTGTTTTTT
TRBV6-5,TRBJ1-6,-,-,CASSYAVRDNSPLHF,TGTGCCAGCAGTTACGCAGTCAGGGATAATTCACCCCTCCACTTT
TRBV6-2/TRBV6-3,TRBJ1-5,few,-,CASSYSGRGMFQPQHF,TGTGCCAGCAGTTACTCGGGCAGGGGCATGTTCCAGCCCCAGCATTTT
TRBV18,TRBJ2-1,-,-,CASSTPDGYNEQFF,TGTGCCAGCTCAACCCCCGACGGGTACAATGAGCAGTTCTTC
TRBV24-1,TRBJ2-5,once,TRBD2,CATSDQRDALTQYF,TGTGCCACCAGTGATCAGCGGGACGCATTGACCCAGTACTTC
TRBV11-1,TRBJ1-1,once,TRBD1,CASSLNSGQGVGNTEAFF,TGTGCCAGCAGCTTGAACTCGGGACAGGGGGTCGGGAACACTGAAGCTTTCTTT
TRBV28,TRBJ2-2,-,TRBD1,CASRSGGDTGELFF,TGTGCCAGCAGGTCAGGGGGAGACACCGGGGAGCTGTTTTTT
TRBV7-3,TRBJ1-1,once,TRBD1,CASSLTGGQGNTEAFF,TGTGCCAGCAGCTTAACGGGGGGACAGGGGAACACTGAAGCTTTCTTT
TRBV28,TRBJ1-5,few,-,CASSPIVGSQPQHF,TGTGCCAGCAGCCCGATAGTGGGGAGTCAGCCCCAGCATTTT
TRBV20-1,TRBJ1-3,-,-,CSARDFGASGNTIYF,TGCAGTGCTAGAGATTTTGGGGCTTCGGGAAACACCATATATTTT
TRBV6-2/TRBV6-3,TRBJ1-5,-,-,CASSHKTGTSRNVNQPQHF,TGTGCCAGCAGTCATAAAACCGGGACAAGTCGAAATGTCAATCAGCCCCAGCATTTT
TRBV18,TRBJ2-3,-,-,CASSEAGYSTDTQYF,TGTGCCAGCTCAGAAGCAGGATATAGCACAGATACGCAGTATTTT
TRBV20-1,TRBJ2-3,once,TRBD2,CSASGRRGAPTGTQYF,TGCAGTGCTAGTGGTCGGCGGGGGGCCCCCACGGGTACGCAGTATTTT
TRBV10-2,TRBJ2-3,-,TRBD2,CASSGKLAGGSADTQYF,TGCGCCAGCAGTGGAAAGTTAGCGGGAGGTTCCGCAGATACGCAGTATTTT